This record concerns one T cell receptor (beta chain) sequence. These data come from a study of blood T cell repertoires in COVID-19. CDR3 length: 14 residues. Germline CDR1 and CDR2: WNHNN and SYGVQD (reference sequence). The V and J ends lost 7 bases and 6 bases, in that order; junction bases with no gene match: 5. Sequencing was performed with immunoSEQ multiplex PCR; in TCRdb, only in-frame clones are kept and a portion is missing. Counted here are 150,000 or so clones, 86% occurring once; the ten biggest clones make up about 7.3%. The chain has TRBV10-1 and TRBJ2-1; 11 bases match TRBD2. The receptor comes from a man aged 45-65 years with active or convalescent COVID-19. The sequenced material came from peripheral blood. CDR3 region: CASKLAGVFNEQFF. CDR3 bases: TGCGCCAGCAAACTAGCGGGGGTTTTCAATGAGCAGTTCTTC.